This T cell receptor beta chain was sequenced in a study of blood T cell repertoires in COVID-19. Some clones are missing from TCRdb's copy, which holds only in-frame ones; the method was immunoSEQ multiplex PCR. The repertoire includes 300,000 or so clones, about 90% of them detected once, and under 3.5% sits in the top ten. The sequence was collected from a woman between 50 and 59 years old who had been exposed to COVID-19. The source material was PBMCs or T cells enriched from blood (not recorded which).

Here the CDR3 DNA reads TGCGCCAGCAGCCAAGGATGGGGGGTCCAAGAGACCCAGTACTTC. It translates to CASSQGWGVQETQYF. The chain couples TRBV4-1 to TRBJ2-5; TRBD2 is a possible D gene (6 bases). V gave up 1 base and J gave up 1 base, with 10 bases separating them. The CDR3 is 15 amino acids. Germline CDR1 and CDR2: MGHRA and YSYEKL.